The 10 T cell receptor beta chains given below trace back to one sample, sequenced in a study of blood T cell repertoires in COVID-19. The repertoire was sequenced with immunoSEQ multiplex PCR; TCRdb's copy has only in-frame clones and lacks some. The sample has fewer than 150,000 clones, roughly four fifths seen once. Sequenced input: peripheral blood. Source of these receptors: a human donor in a cohort sampled during active COVID-19.

The chain is built from TRBV4-2 and TRBJ2-7, with a tentative D call TRBD1 (5 bases). V gave up 4 bases and J gave up 2 bases, with 18 bases separating them. CDR1 and CDR2 from the germline V gene are LGHNA and YNFKEQ. The CDR3 extends over 16 amino acids. This CDR3 reads CASSPRGKGLAYEQYF. In DNA form, the CDR3 reads TGTGCCAGCAGCCCACGTGGAAAGGGGCTCGCCTACGAGCAGTACTTC.

The chain recombines TRBV19 with TRBJ2-7; D gene uncertain. V was pared by 5 bases and J by 2 bases, with 13 bases between. This CDR3 contains 14 residues. Germline V lookup: CDR1 LNHDA, CDR2 SQIVND (reference sequence). CDR3 amino acids: CASSSLPGPYEQYF. In DNA form, the CDR3 reads TGTGCCAGTAGTTCTCTCCCCGGTCCCTACGAGCAGTACTTC.

This rearrangement joins TRBV2 to TRBJ2-3; 8 positions match TRBD1. This CDR3 has 14 amino acids. Losses at the gene ends were 11 bases for V and 5 bases for J; bases not matched to a gene: 12. CDR1 is SNHLY, CDR2 FYNNEI, per germline. DNA for the CDR3: TGTGCCTCTAAGCAGACAGGGGTGAGAGATACGCAGTATTTT. Translation: CASKQTGVRDTQYF.

The genes are TRBV6-5 and TRBJ2-7; maybe TRBD2 (6 bases). The germline gives CDR1 MNHEY, CDR2 SVGAGI. This CDR3 comprises 16 residues. The V end was cut by 0 bases, the J end by 0 bases, with 12 bases between. CDR3 loop: CASSYSRGGSSYEQYF. CDR3 coding DNA: TGTGCCAGCAGTTACTCGCGGGGCGGAAGCTCCTACGAGCAGTACTTC.

The V call is TRBV7-9, the J call TRBJ2-3; 9 nucleotides match TRBD2. Trimming cost V 3 bases and J 7 bases; bases outside gene matches: 8. Per the germline V gene, CDR1 is SEHNR and CDR2 is FQNEAQ (reference sequence). The length of the CDR3 is 15 residues. The chain's CDR3 is CASSLEREVRNTQYF. The CDR3 region has the DNA TGTGCCAGCAGCTTGGAGCGGGAGGTCCGGAATACGCAGTATTTT.

J is TRBJ2-4 and V is TRBV6-2 or TRBV6-3; possibly TRBD2 for D (6 bases). Germline V gene lookup returns CDR1 MNHEY and CDR2 SVGEGT. The length of the CDR3 is 16 residues. V dropped 2 bases and J dropped 6 bases, with 17 bases sitting between them. CDR3 sequence reads: CASSYPPGSSLNIQYF. CDR3 DNA sequence: TGTGCCAGCAGTTACCCCCCCGGGAGCAGTTTAAACATTCAGTACTTC.

The chain is built from TRBV2 and TRBJ1-2; 8 nucleotides agree with TRBD1. The J segment lost 2 bases and the V segment lost 6 bases, leaving 20 bases of the junction unmatched. CDR3 length: 19 residues. From germline, CDR1 is SNHLY and CDR2 FYNNEI. The chain's CDR3 is CASRQAAGTGSLTNYGYTF. The CDR3 bases are TGTGCCAGCAGACAAGCCGCCGGGACAGGAAGTTTAACGAACTATGGCTACACCTTC. The variable domain in full, with the rest retrieved from reference TRBV2 and TRBJ1-2, is EPEVTQTPSHQVTQMGQEVILRCVPISNHLYFYWYRQILGQKVEFLVSFYNNEISEKSEIFDDQFSVERPDGSNFTLKIRSTKLEDSAMYFCASRQAAGTGSLTNYGYTFGSGTRLTVV.

The chain recombines TRBV5-5 with TRBJ2-3; TRBD2 agrees at 7 bases. The CDR3 has 16 residues. Germline CDR1 reads SGHKS; CDR2 reads YYEKEE (reference sequence). J lost 0 bases, V lost 4 bases, and 8 bases had no gene match. CDR3 bases: TGTGCCAGCAGCGGGAGGGACTCCGGCAGCACAGATACGCAGTATTTT. As protein: CASSGRDSGSTDTQYF. Full variable domain (missing parts from reference TRBV5-5 and TRBJ2-3): DAGVTQSPTHLIKTRGQQVTLRCSPISGHKSVSWYQQVLGQGPQFIFQYYEKEERGRGNFPDRFSARQFPNYSSELNVNALLLGDSALYLCASSGRDSGSTDTQYFGPGTRLTVL.

V is TRBV10-2 and J is TRBJ2-5; 7 nucleotides align to TRBD2. The ends lost 2 bases at V and 2 bases at J; junction bases unmatched: 2. The CDR3 has 14 amino acids. Germline-derived CDR1 and CDR2 are WSHSY and SAAADI. CDR3 sequence reads: CASSERSGQETQYF. CDR3 nucleotide sequence: TGCGCCAGCAGTGAGCGTAGCGGGCAAGAGACCCAGTACTTC.

V is TRBV5-5 and J is TRBJ2-5; a possible D gene is TRBD1 (6 bases). Germline loops: CDR1 SGHKS, CDR2 YYEKEE (reference sequence). With 0 bases removed from V and 5 bases from J, the gap between germline ends came to 17 bases. The CDR3 sequence is 16 residues long. The CDR3 spells CASSLGAGAATETQYF. DNA for the CDR3: TGTGCCAGCAGCTTGGGGGCAGGGGCCGCGACGGAGACCCAGTACTTC. The full variable domain, completed using reference TRBV5-5 and TRBJ2-5, is DAGVTQSPTHLIKTRGQQVTLRCSPISGHKSVSWYQQVLGQGPQFIFQYYEKEERGRGNFPDRFSARQFPNYSSELNVNALLLGDSALYLCASSLGAGAATETQYFGPGTRLLVL.